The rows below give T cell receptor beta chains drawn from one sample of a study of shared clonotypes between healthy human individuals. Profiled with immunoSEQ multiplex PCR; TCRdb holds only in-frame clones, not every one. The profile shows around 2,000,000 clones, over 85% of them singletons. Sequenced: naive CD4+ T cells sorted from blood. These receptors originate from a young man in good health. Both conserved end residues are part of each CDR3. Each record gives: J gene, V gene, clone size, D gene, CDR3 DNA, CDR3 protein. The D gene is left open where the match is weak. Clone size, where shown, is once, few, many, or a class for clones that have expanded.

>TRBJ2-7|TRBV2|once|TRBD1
TGTGCCAGCATGCAGGGGGCCTACGAGCAGTACTTC
CASMQGAYEQYF
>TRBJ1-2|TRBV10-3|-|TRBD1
TGTGCCATCAGGGACAGGGAGGACTATGGCTACACCTTC
CAIRDREDYGYTF
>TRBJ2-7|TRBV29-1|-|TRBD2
TGCAGCGTTGAAAAAGCGGGGACCTACGAGCAGTACTTC
CSVEKAGTYEQYF
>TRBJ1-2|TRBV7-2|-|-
TGTGCCAGCAGCTTTACGAGGGGCCCTTATGGCTACACCTTC
CASSFTRGPYGYTF
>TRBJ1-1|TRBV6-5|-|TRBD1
TGTGCCAGCAGTAGGGACAGAACGACTGAAGCTTTCTTT
CASSRDRTTEAFF
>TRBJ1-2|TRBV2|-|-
TGTGCCAGCAGGATGGGACGGTCCCACACCTTC
CASRMGRSHTF
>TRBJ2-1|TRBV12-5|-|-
TGTGCTAGTGGTTTGGTAATCGGGCGGAGCTCCTACAATGAGCAGTTCTTC
CASGLVIGRSSYNEQFF
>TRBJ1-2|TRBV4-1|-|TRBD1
TGCGCCAGCAGCAAGACAGGGTATGGGGGCTACACCTTC
CASSKTGYGGYTF
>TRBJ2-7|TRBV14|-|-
TGTGCCAGCAGCCGGACAGTCTACGAGCAGTACTTC
CASSRTVYEQYF
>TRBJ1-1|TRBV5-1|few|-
TGCGCCAGCAGCTTTGCGGGGGGCACTGAAGCTTTCTTT
CASSFAGGTEAFF
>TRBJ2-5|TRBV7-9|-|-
TGTGCCAGCAGCGAGGATCGGGGGTTTGAGACCCAGTACTTC
CASSEDRGFETQYF
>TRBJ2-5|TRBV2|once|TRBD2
TGTGCCAGCAGTTCCAGACTAGCGGGAGGGCGGGAGACCCAGTACTTC
CASSSRLAGGRETQYF
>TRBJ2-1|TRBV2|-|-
TGTGCCAGCAGTCTCTCCTACAATGAGCAGTTCTTC
CASSLSYNEQFF
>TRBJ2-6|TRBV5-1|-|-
TGCGCCAGCAGCTCGTCCTCTGGGGCCAACGTCCTGACTTTC
CASSSSSGANVLTF
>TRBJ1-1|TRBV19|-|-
TGTGCCAGTAAGGTAAGGGGATCCACTGAAGCTTTCTTT
CASKVRGSTEAFF
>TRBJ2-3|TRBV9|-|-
TGTGCCAGCAGCGCCCGGACGGACGGGGTAGATACGCAGTATTTT
CASSARTDGVDTQYF
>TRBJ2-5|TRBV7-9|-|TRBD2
TGTGCCAGCGGTAAAGGGGCTAGCGGGAGCCTCGAGACCCAGTACTTC
CASGKGASGSLETQYF
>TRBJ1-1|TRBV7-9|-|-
TGTGCCAGCAGCTCCCGACCCGGGAACACTGAAGCTTTCTTT
CASSSRPGNTEAFF
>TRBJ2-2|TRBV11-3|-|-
TGTGCCAGCAGTCCCTTAGGCGGGGAGCTGTTTTTT
CASSPLGGELFF
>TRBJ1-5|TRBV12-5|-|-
TGTGCTAGTGGTTTGGTGCTCGGGGGGCCCAATCAGCCCCAGCATTTT
CASGLVLGGPNQPQHF
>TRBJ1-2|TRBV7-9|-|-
TGTGCCAGCAGCTTAGGCGGGGCGGTAAATGGCTACACCTTC
CASSLGGAVNGYTF
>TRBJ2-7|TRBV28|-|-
TGTGCCAGCAGTTTGAGGGGTATCTCCTACGAGCAGTACTTC
CASSLRGISYEQYF
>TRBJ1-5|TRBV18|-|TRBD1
TGTGCCAGCTCACCAAGGGACAGTGGACAGCCCCAGCATTTT
CASSPRDSGQPQHF
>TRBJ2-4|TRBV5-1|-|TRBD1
TGCGCCAGCAGCGCGGACCGGACAGGGGTCGACCTAGCCAAAAACATTCAGTACTTC
CASSADRTGVDLAKNIQYF
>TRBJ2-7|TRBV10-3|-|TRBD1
TGTGCCATTGGGGGCTCGGGACAGGGGCTCTACGAGCAGTACTTC
CAIGGSGQGLYEQYF
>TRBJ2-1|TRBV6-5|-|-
TGTGCCAGCAGCTCCCTTGATGAGCAGTTCTTC
CASSSLDEQFF
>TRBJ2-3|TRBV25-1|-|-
TGTGCCAGCAGTGAAAGGTCAGGGGGGAGCACAGATACGCAGTATTTT
CASSERSGGSTDTQYF
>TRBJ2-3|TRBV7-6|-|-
TGTGCCAGCAGTTTAGTATCGGGGTCGGGCAGTAGCCCCACAGATACGCAGTATTTT
CASSLVSGSGSSPTDTQYF
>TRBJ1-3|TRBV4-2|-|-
TGTGCCAGCAGCCAAGAGAGGGACAACCGAAACACCATATATTTT
CASSQERDNRNTIYF
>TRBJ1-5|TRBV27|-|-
TGTGCCAGCAGCTCTGGGGGCGAGGTAAGTCAGCCCCAGCATTTT
CASSSGGEVSQPQHF
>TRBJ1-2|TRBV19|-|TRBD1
TGTGCCAGTAGTCAACAGGGGGCAGGTGGCTACACCTTC
CASSQQGAGGYTF
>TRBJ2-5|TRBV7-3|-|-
TGTGCCAGCAGCTCACGAGGGCTAGTTAAAGAGACCCAGTACTTC
CASSSRGLVKETQYF
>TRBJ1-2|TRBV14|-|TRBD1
TGTGCCAGCAGCCAAGGAGGGACAGGGGGCTATGGCTACACCTTC
CASSQGGTGGYGYTF
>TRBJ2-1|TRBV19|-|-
TGTGCCAGTAGTATGGGCCCTAACAATGAGCAGTTCTTC
CASSMGPNNEQFF
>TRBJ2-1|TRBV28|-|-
TGTGCCAGCAGTTTTCCCCCGCTGGCGGGGACCCCCTCCACGGTCTTC
CASSFPPLAGTPSTVF
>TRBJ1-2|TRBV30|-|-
TGTGCCTGGAGAATCTCGAGAAACTATGGCTACACCTTC
CAWRISRNYGYTF
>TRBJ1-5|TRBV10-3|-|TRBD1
TGTGCCATACAGACAGGGAATAATCAGCCCCAGCATTTT
CAIQTGNNQPQHF
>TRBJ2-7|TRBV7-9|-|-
TGTGCCAGCAACCCCGGGCAGGCCCCCTACGAGCAGTACTTC
CASNPGQAPYEQYF
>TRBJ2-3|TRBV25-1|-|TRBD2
TGTGCCAGCAGTGCTTCAGTGAGCGGGAGAACAGATACGCAGTATTTT
CASSASVSGRTDTQYF
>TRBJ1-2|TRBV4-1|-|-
TGCGCCAGCAGCCAAGTGGGAGAGTACTATGGCTACACCTTC
CASSQVGEYYGYTF
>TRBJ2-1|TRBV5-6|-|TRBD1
TGTGCCAGCAGCCCCTGGGACAGGTTCTACAATGAGCAGTTCTTC
CASSPWDRFYNEQFF
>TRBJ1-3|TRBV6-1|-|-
TGTGCCAGCAGTGAAGTAGTACCGGTCTACTCTGGAAACACCATATATTTT
CASSEVVPVYSGNTIYF
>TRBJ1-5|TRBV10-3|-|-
TGTGCCACCTGTCAGGATCTAAATCAGCCCCAGCATTTT
CATCQDLNQPQHF
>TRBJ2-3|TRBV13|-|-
TGTGCCAGCAGGCGTATTGGGGTCGAGTCCACAGATACGCAGTATTTT
CASRRIGVESTDTQYF
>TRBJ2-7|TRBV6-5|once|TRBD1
TGTGCCAGCAGTACAGGGGTCGAGCAGTACTTC
CASSTGVEQYF
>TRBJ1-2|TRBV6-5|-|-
TGTGCCAGCAGTTCCCGTCGGGGGTCCTATGGCTACACCTTC
CASSSRRGSYGYTF
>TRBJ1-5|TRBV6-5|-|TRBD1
TGTGCCAGCAGTTCTTCCGGGACAGGGATCGATCAGCCCCAGCATTTT
CASSSSGTGIDQPQHF
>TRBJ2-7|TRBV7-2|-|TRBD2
TGTGCCAGCAGCTCGGGACTAGCGCGGCACGAGCAGTACTTC
CASSSGLARHEQYF
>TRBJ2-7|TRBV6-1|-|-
TGTGCCAGCAGTGAAGCGCGGCCAGGGGTCTACGAGCAGTACTTC
CASSEARPGVYEQYF
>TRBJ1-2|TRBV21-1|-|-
TGTGCCAGCAGCAAGGTCGTTAGATATGATGGCTACACCTTC
CASSKVVRYDGYTF
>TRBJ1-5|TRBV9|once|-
TGTGCCAGCAGCGTAGTAGGGGCTCATCAGCCCCAGCATTTT
CASSVVGAHQPQHF
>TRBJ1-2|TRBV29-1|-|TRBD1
TGCAGCGTTGGGGGACAGGGGGCAGTCTATGGCTACACCTTC
CSVGGQGAVYGYTF
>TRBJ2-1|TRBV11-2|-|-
TGTGCCAGCAGCTTAGTAGCTTGGGGGAATGAGCAGTTCTTC
CASSLVAWGNEQFF
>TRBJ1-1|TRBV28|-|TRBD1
TGTGCCAGCAGCCCTCTTGTAGGGGGCTTCACTGAAGCTTTCTTT
CASSPLVGGFTEAFF
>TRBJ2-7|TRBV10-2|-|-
TGCGCCAGCAGATCTGATTTGATCTACGAGCAGTACTTC
CASRSDLIYEQYF
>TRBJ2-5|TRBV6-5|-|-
TGTGCCAGCAGTGTTGTCGGCGGCAGGACCCAGTACTTC
CASSVVGGRTQYF
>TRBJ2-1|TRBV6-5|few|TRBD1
TGTGCCAGCAGTCGACAGGGTTCCTACAATGAGCAGTTCTTC
CASSRQGSYNEQFF
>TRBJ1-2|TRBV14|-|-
TGTGCCAGCAGCCAATCAGGGACACCCAACTATGGCTACACCTTC
CASSQSGTPNYGYTF
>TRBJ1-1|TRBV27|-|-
TGTGCCAGCATACCTCATTCCCAGATCAGGGGCGGCGGCACTGAAGCTTTCTTT
CASIPHSQIRGGGTEAFF